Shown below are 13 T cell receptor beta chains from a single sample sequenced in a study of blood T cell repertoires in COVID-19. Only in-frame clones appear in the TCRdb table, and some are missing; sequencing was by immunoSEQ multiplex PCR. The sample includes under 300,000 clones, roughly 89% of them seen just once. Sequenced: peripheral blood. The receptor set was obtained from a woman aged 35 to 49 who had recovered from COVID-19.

The CDR3 bases are TGTGCCAGTAGATGGGGACAACCGGCCGGGACCGGGGAGCTGTTTTTT. Protein: CASRWGQPAGTGELFF. The V gene is TRBV19, the J gene TRBJ2-2; D is possibly TRBD1 (6 bases). Germline V gene lookup returns CDR1 LNHDA and CDR2 SQIVND (reference sequence). The CDR3 has 16 amino acids. V lost 6 bases, J lost 5 bases, and 19 bases lay in between.

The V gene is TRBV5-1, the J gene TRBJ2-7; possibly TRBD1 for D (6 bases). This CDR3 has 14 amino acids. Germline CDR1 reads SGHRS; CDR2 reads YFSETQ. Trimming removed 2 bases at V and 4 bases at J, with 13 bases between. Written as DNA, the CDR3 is TGCGCCAGCAGCTTAGGGAACAGGGTTTACGAGCAGTACTTC. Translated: CASSLGNRVYEQYF.

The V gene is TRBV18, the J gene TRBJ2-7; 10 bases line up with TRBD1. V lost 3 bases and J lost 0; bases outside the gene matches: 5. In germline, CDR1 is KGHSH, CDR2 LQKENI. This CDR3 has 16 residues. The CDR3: CASSPLRQGASYEQYF. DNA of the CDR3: TGTGCCAGCTCACCTCTCCGACAGGGGGCCTCCTACGAGCAGTACTTC.

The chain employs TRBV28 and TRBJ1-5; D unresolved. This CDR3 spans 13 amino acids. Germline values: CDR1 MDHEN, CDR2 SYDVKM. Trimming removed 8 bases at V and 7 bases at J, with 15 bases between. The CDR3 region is CASDYTGGQPQHF. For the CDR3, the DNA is TGTGCCAGCGATTACACGGGAGGCCAGCCCCAGCATTTT.

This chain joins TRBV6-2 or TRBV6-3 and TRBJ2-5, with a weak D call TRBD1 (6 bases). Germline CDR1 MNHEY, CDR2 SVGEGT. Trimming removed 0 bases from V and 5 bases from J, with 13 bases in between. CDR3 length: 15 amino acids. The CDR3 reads CASSYSMQGMETQYF. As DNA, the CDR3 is TGTGCCAGCAGTTACTCGATGCAGGGGATGGAGACCCAGTACTTC.

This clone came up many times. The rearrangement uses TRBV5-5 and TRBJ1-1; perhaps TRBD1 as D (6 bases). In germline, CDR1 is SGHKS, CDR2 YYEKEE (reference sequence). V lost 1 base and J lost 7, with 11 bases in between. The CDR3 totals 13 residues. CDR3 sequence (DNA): TGTGCCAGCAGCTTGTCTGGGGGCAATGAAGCTTTCTTT. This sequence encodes CASSLSGGNEAFF.

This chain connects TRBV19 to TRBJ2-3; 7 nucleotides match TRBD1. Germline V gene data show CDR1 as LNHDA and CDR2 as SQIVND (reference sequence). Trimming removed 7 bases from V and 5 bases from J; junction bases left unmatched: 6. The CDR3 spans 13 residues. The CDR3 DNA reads TGTGCCAGTACAAACACAGGGGTAGATACGCAGTATTTT. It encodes CASTNTGVDTQYF.

In DNA, the CDR3 is TGTGCCAGCAGCTTTGCCGGGGGGGCTGACACTGAAGCTTTCTTT. Its protein product is CASSFAGGADTEAFF. V and J are TRBV11-2 and TRBJ1-1; tentatively, D is TRBD1 (6 bases). V shed 3 bases and J shed 3 bases, with 14 bases lying between them. The V gene's germline CDR1 is SGHAT and CDR2 FQNNGV. This CDR3 spans 15 amino acids.

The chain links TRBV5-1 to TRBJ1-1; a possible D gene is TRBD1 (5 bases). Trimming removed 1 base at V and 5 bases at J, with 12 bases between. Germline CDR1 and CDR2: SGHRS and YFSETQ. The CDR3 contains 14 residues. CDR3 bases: TGCGCCAGCAGCTTGCAGGGCGGTGGGACTGAAGCTTTCTTT. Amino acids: CASSLQGGGTEAFF.

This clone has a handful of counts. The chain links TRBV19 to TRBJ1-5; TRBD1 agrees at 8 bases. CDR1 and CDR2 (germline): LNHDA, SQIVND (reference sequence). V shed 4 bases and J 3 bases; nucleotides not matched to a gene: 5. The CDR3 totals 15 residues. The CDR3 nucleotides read TGTGCCAGTAGTACCCGGGACAGGCACAATCAGCCCCAGCATTTT. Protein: CASSTRDRHNQPQHF. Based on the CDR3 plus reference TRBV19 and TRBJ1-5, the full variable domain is DGGITQSPKYLFRKEGQNVTLSCEQNLNHDAMYWYRQDPGQGLRLIYYSQIVNDFQKGDIAEGYSVSREKKESFPLTVTSAQKNPTAFYLCASSTRDRHNQPQHFGDGTRLSIL.

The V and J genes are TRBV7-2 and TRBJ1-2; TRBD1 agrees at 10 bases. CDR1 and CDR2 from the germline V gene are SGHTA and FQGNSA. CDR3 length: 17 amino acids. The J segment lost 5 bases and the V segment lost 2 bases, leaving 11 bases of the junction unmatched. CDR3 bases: TGTGCCAGCAGCTTAATGGGGGCGGACAGGGGGTGGTATGGCTACACCTTC. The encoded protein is CASSLMGADRGWYGYTF.

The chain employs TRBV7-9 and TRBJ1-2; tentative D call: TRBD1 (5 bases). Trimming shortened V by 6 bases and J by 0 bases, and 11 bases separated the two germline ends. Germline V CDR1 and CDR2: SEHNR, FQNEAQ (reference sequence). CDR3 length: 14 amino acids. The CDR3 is CASRLTGANYGYTF. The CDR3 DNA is TGTGCCAGCAGACTAACAGGCGCTAACTATGGCTACACCTTC.

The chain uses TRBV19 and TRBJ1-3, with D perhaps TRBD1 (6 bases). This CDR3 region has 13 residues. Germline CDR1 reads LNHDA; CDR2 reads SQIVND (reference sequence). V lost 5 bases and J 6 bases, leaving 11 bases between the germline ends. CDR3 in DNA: TGTGCCAGTAGTGCGCAGGGGCCAAACACCATATATTTT. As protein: CASSAQGPNTIYF.